Below, 30 T cell receptor beta chains from the same sample are listed, as sequenced in a study of cytomegalovirus exposure and HLA in healthy donors. Primers: 60 Vbeta forward and 13 Jbeta reverse. The repertoire was sequenced with immunoSEQ multiplex PCR; TCRdb's copy has only in-frame clones and lacks some. The sample has roughly 120,000 clones; approximately 8.7% are singletons. The sample comprised PBMCs. The receptors were sampled from a man aged 40-50 years in good health and CMV-seronegative.

V and J are TRBV4-2 and TRBJ2-7; 10 nucleotides match TRBD1. Germline assignment: CDR1 LGHNA and CDR2 YNFKEQ. With V trimmed by 3 bases and J by 1 base, 6 bases remained unmatched. The CDR3 has 16 residues. This CDR3 reads CASSQRGQGGSYEQYF. The CDR3 DNA is TGTGCCAGCAGCCAGAGAGGACAGGGGGGTTCCTACGAGCAGTACTTC.

CDR3 coding DNA: TGCAGTGCTAGGAACAGGGACGCTTTCTTT. This codes for CSARNRDAFF. The chain combines TRBV20-1 with TRBJ1-1, with D perhaps matching TRBD1 (6 bases). CDR3 length: 10 residues. Trimming took 3 bases from V and 11 from J, leaving 10 bases between them. The germline CDR1 and CDR2 sequences are DFQATT and SNEGSKA (reference sequence).

This clone was seen a handful of times. The rearrangement links TRBV5-1 to TRBJ2-5, with D perhaps TRBD1 (6 bases). V was trimmed by 7 bases and J by 3 bases, leaving 13 bases between them. The CDR3 is 13 amino acids. The V gene's germline CDR1 is SGHRS and CDR2 YFSETQ. The CDR3 loop reads CASSGTPKETQYF. The CDR3 DNA follows: TGCGCCAGCTCCGGGACACCGAAAGAGACCCAGTACTTC.

The chain links TRBV11-2 to TRBJ1-4; a weak D match, TRBD1 (6 bases). The ends were cut back, 1 base at V and 8 bases at J, with 11 bases in the middle. CDR1 SGHAT and CDR2 FQNNGV come from the germline V gene. The CDR3 is 14 residues long. CDR3 in DNA: TGTGCCAGCAGCTTAGTTGGGGACACCGAAAAACTGTTTTTT. This encodes CASSLVGDTEKLFF.

The rearrangement uses TRBV27 and TRBJ1-5, with 12 bases aligning to TRBD1. CDR1 and CDR2 from the germline V gene are MNHEY and SMNVEV (reference sequence). The CDR3 contains 19 residues. The V segment lost 5 bases and the J segment 2 bases; nucleotides outside the gene matches: 13. The CDR3 DNA sequence: TGTGCCAGCAGTGCGACGTTGGGACAGGGGGCCTGGGGCAATCAGCCCCAGCATTTT. Amino acid sequence: CASSATLGQGAWGNQPQHF.

The chain is built from TRBV4-2 and TRBJ2-5; the match to TRBD1 covers 9 bases. The CDR3 has 14 amino acids. Germline V gene data show CDR1 as LGHNA and CDR2 as YNFKEQ. Trimming cost V 3 bases and J 4 bases; bases outside gene matches: 3. DNA for the CDR3: TGTGCCAGCAGCCAGGACAGGGGTCGAGAGACCCAGTACTTC. This gives the protein CASSQDRGRETQYF.

Only a few counts were recorded for this clone. The chain combines TRBV2 with TRBJ1-2; 10 positions match TRBD1. This CDR3 comprises 14 residues. Germline CDR1 is SNHLY and CDR2 is FYNNEI. The V gene end was trimmed by 10 bases and the J gene end by 8 bases; junction bases not matched to a gene: 13. The CDR3 bases are TGTGCCACCGTTACCGGGACAGGGGCCGAGGGCTACACCTTC. Translating it yields CATVTGTGAEGYTF.

This sequence joins TRBV6-6 and TRBJ1-1; 7 bases align to TRBD1. This CDR3 spans 12 amino acids. V shed 8 bases and J 5 bases; nucleotides not matched to a gene: 5. CDR1 is MNHNY and CDR2 is SVGAGI in the germline V gene (reference sequence). The CDR3 reads CASATGSTEAFF. Here the CDR3 DNA reads TGTGCCAGCGCGACAGGGTCTACTGAAGCTTTCTTT.

This clone was seen a handful of times. The V gene is TRBV6-6, the J gene TRBJ1-1, with 8 bases that match TRBD1. The CDR3 is 15 amino acids. Looked up from germline, CDR1 is MNHNY and CDR2 is SVGAGI (reference sequence). Trimming cost V 5 bases and J 4 bases; bases outside gene matches: 9. The CDR3 spells CASSPQTGVSTEAFF. Here the CDR3 DNA reads TGTGCCAGCAGTCCACAGACAGGGGTCAGCACTGAAGCTTTCTTT.

V is TRBV5-1 and J is TRBJ2-6, with D perhaps TRBD1 (6 bases). The CDR3 length is 19 residues. The germline V gene encodes CDR1 SGHRS and CDR2 YFSETQ. Trimming pared 2 bases from V and 0 bases from J, leaving 18 bases between. The CDR3 protein is CASSLSRGHNVSGANVLTF. The CDR3 DNA reads as TGCGCCAGCAGCTTAAGTAGGGGACACAATGTCTCTGGGGCCAACGTCCTGACTTTC. Supplemented by reference TRBV5-1 and TRBJ2-6, the full variable domain reads KAGVTQTPRYLIKTRGQQVTLSCSPISGHRSVSWYQQTPGQGLQFLFEYFSETQRNKGNFPGRFSGRQFSNSRSEMNVSTLELGDSALYLCASSLSRGHNVSGANVLTFGAGSRLTVL.

This clone was observed a handful of times. The rearrangement links TRBV5-1 to TRBJ2-5; D gene uncertain. Germline V CDR1 and CDR2: SGHRS, YFSETQ. V dropped 0 bases and J dropped 2 bases, with 11 bases sitting between them. The CDR3 spans 15 residues. CDR3 sequence reads: CASSLVKAAQETQYF. CDR3 coding DNA: TGCGCCAGCAGCTTGGTTAAGGCGGCGCAAGAGACCCAGTACTTC.

The chain carries TRBV27 and TRBJ1-1; a possible D gene is TRBD1 (6 bases). This CDR3 is built from 14 residues. Between the trimmed V and J ends, which lost 5 bases and 6 bases, there was a span of 16 bases. The germline V gene encodes CDR1 MNHEY and CDR2 SMNVEV (reference sequence). As DNA, the CDR3 is TGTGCCAGCAGTCCCGGACAGCCGACCCCTGAAGCTTTCTTT. Translation gives CASSPGQPTPEAFF.

The gene calls are TRBV4-1 and TRBJ1-3, with 7 bases aligning to TRBD1. Germline assignment: CDR1 MGHRA and CDR2 YSYEKL. This CDR3 has 17 amino acids. V was clipped by 3 bases and J by 0 bases; unmatched bases: 8. This CDR3 reads CASSQGATGASGNTIYF. The CDR3 coding sequence is TGCGCCAGCAGCCAGGGGGCTACAGGGGCCTCTGGAAACACCATATATTTT.

This clone has more than one count but fewer than ten. The genes are TRBV7-8 and TRBJ1-5; D might be TRBD1 (6 bases). CDR1 and CDR2 (germline): SGHVS, FQNEAQ. There are 14 residues in the CDR3. The germline V and J ends were trimmed by 2 bases and 4 bases, with 9 bases remaining between them. The CDR3 sequence is CASSLQGGNQPQHF. In nucleotides, the CDR3 is TGTGCCAGCAGCTTACAAGGGGGTAATCAGCCCCAGCATTTT.

The V call is TRBV7-2, the J call TRBJ2-7; 7 bases are shared with TRBD1. Germline V gene lookup returns CDR1 SGHTA and CDR2 FQGNSA. The junction had 9 bases not matched to a gene; V was cut back by 2 bases and J by 5 bases. This CDR3 has 15 residues. CDR3: CASSLITGQFDEQYF. DNA for the CDR3: TGTGCCAGCAGCTTAATAACGGGACAGTTTGACGAGCAGTACTTC.

This sequence joins TRBV6-5 and TRBJ2-3; a weak D match, TRBD1 (6 bases). The V gene lost 6 bases and the J gene lost 4 bases, with 11 bases spanning the gap. The germline gives CDR1 MNHEY, CDR2 SVGAGI. The CDR3 length is 13 residues. The CDR3 loop reads CASSSYRADTQYF. For the CDR3, the DNA is TGTGCCAGCAGCTCGTACAGGGCAGATACGCAGTATTTT.

This chain connects TRBV11-2 to TRBJ2-7; 16 bases agree with TRBD2. The ends lost 5 bases at V and 5 bases at J; junction bases unmatched: 9. CDR3 length: 17 amino acids. Germline CDR1 SGHAT, CDR2 FQNNGV. The DNA for the CDR3 is TGTGCCAGCAGCCCAGTGGGACTAGCGGGGGGGCAGGACGAGCAGTACTTC. Residues: CASSPVGLAGGQDEQYF. The variable domain in full, with the rest retrieved from reference TRBV11-2 and TRBJ2-7, is EAGVAQSPRYKIIEKRQSVAFWCNPISGHATLYWYQQILGQGPKLLIQFQNNGVVDDSQLPKDRFSAERLKGVDSTLKIQPAKLEDSAVYLCASSPVGLAGGQDEQYFGPGTRLTVT.

The rearrangement joins TRBV9 to TRBJ1-2; D is unresolved. V lost 4 bases and J 4 bases, leaving 14 bases between the germline ends. CDR1 and CDR2 (germline): SGDLS, YYNGEE. This CDR3 comprises 14 residues. The CDR3 DNA follows: TGTGCCAGCAGCCCTGAAAGAGGTATCTATGGCTACACCTTC. It translates to CASSPERGIYGYTF.

The chain employs TRBV19 and TRBJ2-1; no reliable D call. Germline CDR1 reads LNHDA; CDR2 reads SQIVND (reference sequence). The CDR3 loop spans 13 amino acids. Trimming took 4 bases from V and 5 from J, leaving 9 bases between them. CDR3 in DNA: TGTGCCAGTAGTACAGGTGCTAACAATGAGCAGTTCTTC. It translates to CASSTGANNEQFF.

The genes are TRBV28 and TRBJ2-2; TRBD2 matches 8 bases. CDR1 MDHEN and CDR2 SYDVKM come from the germline V gene. Losses at the gene ends were 2 bases for V and 4 bases for J; bases not matched to a gene: 3. The CDR3 runs to 15 residues. In DNA form, the CDR3 reads TGTGCCAGCAGTTTACGGGGGGGAATCACCGGGGAGCTGTTTTTT. Protein: CASSLRGGITGELFF.

This clone was observed a handful of times. The J gene is TRBJ2-1, the V gene TRBV29-1; possibly TRBD2 for D (5 bases). The CDR3 is made up of 13 amino acids. Germline values: CDR1 SQVTM, CDR2 ANQGSEA. V gave up 3 bases and J gave up 4 bases, with 10 bases separating them. The CDR3 DNA is TGCAGCGTTGAGAGGGTTAATTACAATGAGCAGTTCTTC. Its translation: CSVERVNYNEQFF.

This chain links TRBV18 with TRBJ2-5; 10 nucleotides match TRBD2. Germline lookup yields CDR1 KGHSH and CDR2 LQKENI. V was clipped by 4 bases and J by 1 base; unmatched bases: 6. The length of the CDR3 is 16 residues. The CDR3 coding sequence is TGTGCCAGCTCACTGTCAGCGGGGGGGATCCAAGAGACCCAGTACTTC. Its protein product is CASSLSAGGIQETQYF.

The J gene is TRBJ1-6, the V gene TRBV5-1; D is ambiguous. CDR1 is SGHRS, CDR2 YFSETQ, per germline. The CDR3 consists of 14 residues. The germline V and J ends were trimmed by 2 bases and 5 bases, with 8 bases remaining between them. CDR3 DNA: TGCGCCAGCAGCTTCAGACGGGATAATTCACCCCTCCACTTT. Translating gives CASSFRRDNSPLHF. Full variable domain (remainder filled in from reference TRBV5-1 and TRBJ1-6): KAGVTQTPRYLIKTRGQQVTLSCSPISGHRSVSWYQQTPGQGLQFLFEYFSETQRNKGNFPGRFSGRQFSNSRSEMNVSTLELGDSALYLCASSFRRDNSPLHFGNGTRLTVT.

This chain joins TRBV4-3 and TRBJ1-5; possibly TRBD1 for D (6 bases). Germline CDR1 is LGHNA and CDR2 is YSLEER. Between the trimmed V and J ends, which lost 0 bases and 9 bases, there was a span of 15 bases. This CDR3 spans 15 amino acids. This CDR3 is CASSQERQGHRPQHF. The DNA of the CDR3 is TGCGCCAGCAGCCAAGAACGCCAGGGACATCGGCCCCAGCATTTT.

This clone was observed a few times. V usage is TRBV18 and J usage is TRBJ1-5; D is uncertain. Trimming removed 6 bases at V and 11 bases at J, with 17 bases between. Germline V gene sequence: CDR1 KGHSH, CDR2 LQKENI. The CDR3 sequence is 13 residues long. CDR3 in amino acids: CASSQAEGRTQHF. The CDR3 coding sequence is TGTGCCAGCTCGCAGGCCGAAGGTAGGACCCAGCATTTT. Drawing the rest from reference TRBV18 and TRBJ1-5, the complete variable domain is NAGVMQNPRHLVRRRGQEARLRCSPMKGHSHVYWYRQLPEEGLKFMVYLQKENIIDESGMPKERFSAEFPKEGPSILRIQQVVRGDSAAYFCASSQAEGRTQHFGDGTRLSIL.

This clone has just a few counts. The chain uses TRBV30 and TRBJ2-7, with 9 nucleotides matching TRBD1. With V trimmed by 3 bases and J by 7 bases, 4 bases remained unmatched. Per the germline V gene, CDR1 is GTSNPN and CDR2 is SVGIG (reference sequence). The CDR3 extends over 12 amino acids. CDR3 nucleotide sequence: TGTGCCTGGAGACAGGGGGCGAGGGAGCAGTACTTC. It yields the protein CAWRQGAREQYF.

This clone was recorded a few times. The V gene is TRBV7-2, the J gene TRBJ2-1; D remains unclear. V lost 3 bases and J lost 4, with 22 bases in between. Germline V gene lookup returns CDR1 SGHTA and CDR2 FQGNSA. The CDR3 extends over 18 amino acids. The CDR3 bases are TGTGCCAGCAGCTTTGCTCCTGCATTGGGTTCGGGTTACAATGAGCAGTTCTTC. This translates into CASSFAPALGSGYNEQFF.

This chain connects TRBV6-1 to TRBJ2-7; 9 nucleotides align to TRBD1. Trimming at V came to 6 bases and at J to 2 bases, leaving 5 bases not matched to a gene. From germline, CDR1 is MNHNS and CDR2 SASEGT. CDR3 length: 14 residues. The CDR3 spells CASRGDRVPYEQYF. The CDR3 nucleotides are TGTGCCAGCAGGGGGGACAGGGTCCCCTACGAGCAGTACTTC.

This clone was recorded a few times. The genes are TRBV19 and TRBJ2-3, with TRBD2 matching 11 bases. The trim removed 6 bases at V and 1 base at J, leaving 9 bases unmatched. The CDR3 runs 17 residues. The germline CDR1 and CDR2 sequences are LNHDA and SQIVND (reference sequence). As DNA, the CDR3 is TGTGCCAGTAGGCCTGGCGGGACTAGCGGTGGCACAGATACGCAGTATTTT. Residues: CASRPGGTSGGTDTQYF.

This chain joins TRBV2 and TRBJ2-3, with TRBD2 matching over 8 bases. The CDR3 covers 16 residues. In germline, CDR1 is SNHLY, CDR2 FYNNEI. V was clipped by 1 base and J by 5 bases; unmatched bases: 8. This CDR3 reads CASSEGLARVGDTQYF. For the CDR3, the DNA is TGTGCCAGCAGTGAAGGACTAGCGCGTGTGGGAGATACGCAGTATTTT. Full variable domain (rest looked up from reference TRBV2 and TRBJ2-3): EPEVTQTPSHQVTQMGQEVILRCVPISNHLYFYWYRQILGQKVEFLVSFYNNEISEKSEIFDDQFSVERPDGSNFTLKIRSTKLEDSAMYFCASSEGLARVGDTQYFGPGTRLTVL.